What follows are 26 T cell receptor beta chains derived from one specimen sequenced in a study of identifying expanded T cells in peripheral blood. Some clones are missing from TCRdb's copy, which holds only in-frame ones; the method was immunoSEQ multiplex PCR. The sample lists 100,000 to 150,000 clones; approximately 86% were seen once. Sequenced material: blood. These receptors originate from a person aged 18 to 75 in good health.

The rearrangement uses TRBV7-9 and TRBJ2-5; D call uncertain. This CDR3 region has 11 residues. V was clipped by 11 bases and J by 6 bases, with 13 bases between them. Germline values: CDR1 SEHNR, CDR2 FQNEAQ (reference sequence). Here the CDR3 reads CAVPWQQTQYF. The CDR3 bases are TGTGCCGTGCCGTGGCAGCAGACCCAGTACTTC.

J is TRBJ1-3 and V is TRBV7-2; D is undetermined. The V gene's germline CDR1 is SGHTA and CDR2 FQGNSA. CDR3 length: 13 amino acids. V gave up 4 bases and J gave up 3 bases, with 7 bases separating them. CDR3 sequence: CASSYAGGNTIYF. CDR3 nucleotide sequence: TGTGCCAGCAGCTACGCGGGTGGAAACACCATATATTTT.

The chain joins TRBV4-1 to TRBJ2-7; perhaps TRBD1 as D (7 bases). Trimming cost V 5 bases and J 4 bases, with 15 bases left between them. The CDR3 is 14 amino acids. Germline lookup yields CDR1 MGHRA and CDR2 YSYEKL. This CDR3 reads CASSSPGGQYEQYF. CDR3 nucleotides: TGCGCCAGCAGCTCACCAGGGGGGCAGTACGAGCAGTACTTC.

The chain is built from TRBV6-5 and TRBJ1-3; D gene ambiguous. CDR3 size: 11 residues. Germline V gene data show CDR1 as MNHEY and CDR2 as SVGAGI. The V gene lost 7 bases and the J gene lost 4 bases, with 5 bases spanning the gap. The CDR3 reads CASTDGNTIYF. For the CDR3, the DNA is TGTGCCAGCACGGACGGAAACACCATATATTTT.

This clone was seen more than once but under ten times. The chain links TRBV10-2 to TRBJ1-3; the D is unclear. CDR1 WSHSY and CDR2 SAAADI come from the germline V gene. The CDR3 contains 12 residues. V was pared by 3 bases and J by 4 bases, with 4 bases between. CDR3 protein: CASSEMGNTIYF. The CDR3 DNA follows: TGCGCCAGCAGTGAAATGGGAAACACCATATATTTT.

V gene TRBV5-1 combines with J gene TRBJ2-7, with 8 bases fitting TRBD1. J was trimmed by 0 bases and V by 4 bases; bases with no gene match: 6. The CDR3 loop spans 15 amino acids. The germline gives CDR1 SGHRS, CDR2 YFSETQ. The CDR3 loop reads CASSPATGGSYEQYF. The CDR3 DNA reads TGCGCCAGCAGCCCTGCCACAGGGGGCTCCTACGAGCAGTACTTC.

This rearrangement joins TRBV28 to TRBJ1-1; no definite D call. V gave up 8 bases and J gave up 6 bases, with 4 bases separating them. This CDR3 comprises 9 residues. CDR1 and CDR2 (germline): MDHEN, SYDVKM. This chain's CDR3 is CASGAEAFF. The DNA of the CDR3 is TGTGCCAGCGGGGCTGAAGCTTTCTTT.

This CDR3 is CASRGQGGTGELFF. The CDR3 DNA reads as TGTGCCAGCAGAGGGCAGGGGGGTACCGGGGAGCTGTTTTTT. The rearrangement uses TRBV25-1 and TRBJ2-2, with D perhaps matching TRBD1 (7 bases). Germline assignment: CDR1 MGHDK and CDR2 SYGVNS. Trimming cost V 6 bases and J 5 bases, with 13 bases left between them. The CDR3 runs to 14 residues.

V gene TRBV14 combines with J gene TRBJ2-3, with 9 bases matching TRBD1. Germline V gene sequence: CDR1 SGHDN, CDR2 FVKESK. The CDR3 runs 15 residues. V was pared by 4 bases and J by 3 bases, with 5 bases of the junction left unmatched. The CDR3 coding sequence is TGTGCCAGCAGCCCCAACAGGGGGCAAACAGATACGCAGTATTTT. Amino acid sequence: CASSPNRGQTDTQYF.

This clone has a single count. Here the CDR3 DNA reads TGTGCCGGGGGACAGGACACTGAAGCTTTCTTT. Its protein is CAGGQDTEAFF. The rearrangement uses TRBV11-3 and TRBJ1-1, with TRBD1 identical over 8 bases. J lost 3 bases, V lost 11 bases, and 2 bases had no gene match. The CDR3 sequence is 11 residues long. CDR1 is SGHNT, CDR2 YENEEA, per germline.

The chain employs TRBV10-3 and TRBJ2-1; 10 nucleotides line up with TRBD2. The length of the CDR3 is 15 residues. Germline-derived CDR1 and CDR2 are ENHRY and SYGVKD. The J segment lost 6 bases and the V segment lost 5 bases, leaving 7 bases of the junction unmatched. CDR3 DNA: TGTGCCATCAGTAATGGACTAGCGGAACGCAATGAGCAGTTCTTC. This sequence encodes CAISNGLAERNEQFF.

The chain joins TRBV30 to TRBJ2-3; 8 bases map to TRBD2. V lost 3 bases to trimming and J lost 0 bases; unmatched junction nucleotides: 8. The CDR3 consists of 16 residues. CDR1 and CDR2 from the germline V gene are GTSNPN and SVGIG (reference sequence). The CDR3 nucleotides are TGTGCCTGGAGCGATAGTAAGCGGGGGAGCACAGATACGCAGTATTTT. Residues: CAWSDSKRGSTDTQYF.

The gene calls are TRBV6-1 and TRBJ1-1; TRBD1 is a possible D gene (5 bases). Trimming removed 2 bases from V and 4 bases from J, with 8 bases in between. The germline V gene encodes CDR1 MNHNS and CDR2 SASEGT. The CDR3 totals 13 residues. DNA for the CDR3: TGTGCCAGCAGTGAAACCCAGGGCACTGAAGCTTTCTTT. This codes for CASSETQGTEAFF.

V and J are TRBV10-3 and TRBJ2-3, with a tentative D call TRBD1 (5 bases). CDR3 size: 13 residues. The V gene's germline CDR1 is ENHRY and CDR2 SYGVKD. Trimming took 0 bases from V and 5 from J, leaving 6 bases between them. CDR3 amino acids: CAISESGQDTQYF. The CDR3 region has the DNA TGTGCCATCAGTGAGTCTGGACAAGATACGCAGTATTTT.

This chain links TRBV7-9 with TRBJ1-3; no definite D call. CDR1 is SEHNR, CDR2 FQNEAQ, per germline (reference sequence). The CDR3 has 14 amino acids. Trimming stripped 1 base from V and 0 bases from J, with 4 bases between. CDR3 sequence (DNA): TGTGCCAGCAGCTTAGATTACTCTGGAAACACCATATATTTT. Translation gives CASSLDYSGNTIYF.

The V call is TRBV28, the J call TRBJ2-5, with TRBD2 matching over 7 bases. This CDR3 has 12 amino acids. CDR1 and CDR2 from the germline V gene are MDHEN and SYDVKM. The J segment lost 4 bases and the V segment lost 4 bases, leaving 0 bases of the junction unmatched. CDR3 in amino acids: CASSSGGETQYF. The CDR3, as DNA: TGTGCCAGCAGTTCGGGAGGAGAGACCCAGTACTTC. Complete variable domain (other parts from reference TRBV28 and TRBJ2-5): DVKVTQSSRYLVKRTGEKVFLECVQDMDHENMFWYRQDPGLGLRLIYFSYDVKMKEKGDIPEGYSVSREKKERFSLILESASTNQTSMYLCASSSGGETQYFGPGTRLLVL.

This chain links TRBV29-1 with TRBJ1-2; D unresolved. This CDR3 region has 13 residues. V was pared by 3 bases and J by 3 bases, with 11 bases between. The V gene's germline CDR1 is SQVTM and CDR2 ANQGSEA. The CDR3 reads CSVEVVLDYGYTF. DNA for the CDR3: TGCAGCGTTGAGGTGGTACTTGACTATGGCTACACCTTC.

The chain links TRBV28 to TRBJ1-3; D remains ambiguous. The CDR3 extends over 14 amino acids. V was trimmed by 6 bases and J by 6 bases, leaving 15 bases between them. Germline lookup yields CDR1 MDHEN and CDR2 SYDVKM. For the CDR3, the DNA is TGTGCCAGCAGCCGGACCGGAGCACAAAACACCATATATTTT. Translated, it gives CASSRTGAQNTIYF.

Regarding this clone: Other DNA sequences within the sample encode an identical CDR3. The gene calls are TRBV5-1 and TRBJ1-5, with D tentatively TRBD1 (5 bases). The CDR3 loop spans 15 amino acids. Germline CDR1 SGHRS, CDR2 YFSETQ. The V end lost 0 bases, the J end lost 0 bases, and 7 bases lay between the germline ends. CDR3: CASSLEGLSNQPQHF. The DNA of the CDR3 is TGCGCCAGCAGCTTGGAGGGACTTAGCAATCAGCCCCAGCATTTT. Variable domain in full (rest from reference TRBV5-1 and TRBJ1-5): KAGVTQTPRYLIKTRGQQVTLSCSPISGHRSVSWYQQTPGQGLQFLFEYFSETQRNKGNFPGRFSGRQFSNSRSEMNVSTLELGDSALYLCASSLEGLSNQPQHFGDGTRLSIL.

The chain combines TRBV5-4 with TRBJ1-1, with D perhaps matching TRBD1 (5 bases). Trimming took off 7 bases at V and 0 bases at J, with 13 bases between the two ends. Per germline, CDR1 SGHNT and CDR2 YYREEE (reference sequence). The length of the CDR3 is 14 residues. In DNA form, the CDR3 reads TGTGCCAGCGGATTAGACAGATTGAACACTGAAGCTTTCTTT. This sequence encodes CASGLDRLNTEAFF.

This chain uses TRBV10-2 with TRBJ2-6; D gene uncertain. Trimming stripped 5 bases from V and 4 bases from J, with 15 bases between. This CDR3 region has 16 residues. The germline gives CDR1 WSHSY, CDR2 SAAADI. CDR3 nucleotides: TGCGCCAGCAGTTCCGTCCCGACGGCCGGGGCCAACGTCCTGACTTTC. It translates to CASSSVPTAGANVLTF.

This clone was counted a single time. V and J are TRBV18 and TRBJ2-1; the D gene could be TRBD1 or TRBD2 (5 bases each). The germline V and J ends were trimmed by 1 base and 5 bases, with 12 bases remaining between them. The length of the CDR3 is 15 residues. Germline loops: CDR1 KGHSH, CDR2 LQKENI. For the CDR3, the DNA is TGTGCCAGCTCACCACGAAGAGGGGACCACAATGAGCAGTTCTTC. Its protein product is CASSPRRGDHNEQFF.

This clone has more than one count but fewer than ten. The rearrangement links TRBV7-8 to TRBJ2-7; D unclear. Looked up from germline, CDR1 is SGHVS and CDR2 is FQNEAQ. CDR3 length: 13 residues. Between the trimmed V and J ends, which lost 2 bases and 4 bases, there was a span of 9 bases. CDR3 coding DNA: TGTGCCAGCAGCTTAAACCGGTTTTACGAGCAGTACTTC. Translating gives CASSLNRFYEQYF.

This sequence joins TRBV28 and TRBJ1-1; tentatively, D is TRBD1 (6 bases). CDR1 and CDR2 from the germline V gene are MDHEN and SYDVKM. The CDR3 has 14 residues. V was shortened by 5 bases and J by 0 bases, with 10 bases between the two germline ends. The CDR3 DNA follows: TGTGCCAGCAGTCAAGGGGGGGTGAACACTGAAGCTTTCTTT. Protein: CASSQGGVNTEAFF.

The chain is built from TRBV25-1 and TRBJ1-4; 7 bases are shared with TRBD1. With 1 base clipped from V and 5 bases from J, the junction kept 7 bases outside the gene matches. The CDR3 runs to 16 residues. CDR1 MGHDK and CDR2 SYGVNS come from the germline V gene. The CDR3 DNA reads TGTGCCAGCAGTGAATTCGGGACAGCGATAAATGAAAAACTGTTTTTT. It yields the protein CASSEFGTAINEKLFF.

The V gene is TRBV6-1, the J gene TRBJ1-1; 7 positions agree with TRBD1. Trimming removed 2 bases from V and 5 bases from J; junction bases left unmatched: 11. The CDR3 sequence is 16 residues long. The V gene's germline CDR1 is MNHNS and CDR2 SASEGT. The DNA for the CDR3 is TGTGCCAGCAGTGAAAAACCACAGGGGTTAGGGACTGAAGCTTTCTTT. Amino acids: CASSEKPQGLGTEAFF.